This TCR beta chain was sequenced in a study of blood T cell repertoires in COVID-19. From germline, CDR1 is SGHTA and CDR2 FQGNSA. The CDR3 loop spans 14 amino acids. V was clipped by 3 bases and J by 5 bases; unmatched bases: 6. Original handling: Reference gene primer amplification yielded estimated nucleated cell counts. Measured with immunoSEQ multiplex PCR; TCRdb has only the in-frame clones, and not every one. The D gene and trimming were derived from the DNA, and the V and J assignments and clone size from that table. This table has around 300,000 clones, around nine tenths appearing once. The chain is built from TRBV7-2 and TRBJ1-1; 7 nucleotides align to TRBD1. The sequence came from a woman aged 18-29 years who had recovered from COVID-19. Sequencing input: PBMCs or T cells enriched from blood (not recorded which). In DNA, the CDR3 is TGTGCCAGCAGCTTTCAAGGGGGCGCGACTGAAGCTTTCTTT. Amino acid sequence: CASSFQGGATEAFF.